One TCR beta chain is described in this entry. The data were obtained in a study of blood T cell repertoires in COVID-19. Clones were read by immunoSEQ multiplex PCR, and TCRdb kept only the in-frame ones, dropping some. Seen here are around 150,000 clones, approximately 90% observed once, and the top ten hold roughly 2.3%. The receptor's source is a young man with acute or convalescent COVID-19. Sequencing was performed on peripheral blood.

The CDR3 loop reads CASSSRMNTEAFF. CDR3 DNA: TGTGCCAGCAGCTCCAGAATGAACACTGAAGCTTTCTTT. The chain carries TRBV7-9 and TRBJ1-1; D is unclear. The germline CDR1 and CDR2 sequences are SEHNR and FQNEAQ (reference sequence). The CDR3 runs to 13 residues. Trimming removed 4 bases from V and 0 bases from J, with 6 bases in between. Full variable domain (missing parts from reference TRBV7-9 and TRBJ1-1): DTGVSQNPRHKITKRGQNVTFRCDPISEHNRLYWYRQTLGQGPEFLTYFQNEAQLEKSRLLSDRFSAERPKGSFSTLEIQRTEQGDSAMYLCASSSRMNTEAFFGQGTRLTVV.